The 19 T cell receptor beta chains below were found in one sample sequenced in a study of cytomegalovirus exposure and HLA in healthy donors. The PCR had 60 Vbeta and 13 Jbeta primers. Libraries were prepared by immunoSEQ multiplex PCR; TCRdb keeps only in-frame clonotypes and omits some of them. Seen here are some 170,000 clones, 70% to 90% observed once, and the top ten hold around 0.85%. The sequenced sample was PBMCs. These receptors were collected from a woman between 25 and 40 years old in good health and CMV-seronegative.

The chain employs TRBV5-1 and TRBJ1-1; D might be TRBD1 (6 bases). Germline V gene lookup returns CDR1 SGHRS and CDR2 YFSETQ. The CDR3 runs to 14 residues. V shed 3 bases and J shed 1 base, with 10 bases lying between them. The CDR3 bases are TGCGCCAGCAGCTCGGACAGCCAGAACACTGAAGCTTTCTTT. It codes for CASSSDSQNTEAFF.

The chain joins TRBV19 to TRBJ2-1, with 7 nucleotides matching TRBD2. The J segment lost 5 bases and the V segment lost 1 base, leaving 11 bases of the junction unmatched. This CDR3 has 17 residues. The germline gives CDR1 LNHDA, CDR2 SQIVND (reference sequence). The CDR3 spells CASSIVPGGGLNNEQFF. CDR3 coding DNA: TGTGCCAGTAGTATAGTCCCTGGGGGGGGACTAAACAATGAGCAGTTCTTC. Filled out from reference TRBV19 and TRBJ2-1, the complete variable domain reads DGGITQSPKYLFRKEGQNVTLSCEQNLNHDAMYWYRQDPGQGLRLIYYSQIVNDFQKGDIAEGYSVSREKKESFPLTVTSAQKNPTAFYLCASSIVPGGGLNNEQFFGPGTRLTVL.

There are a few counts of this clone. The chain employs TRBV10-1 and TRBJ2-3; 10 nucleotides align to TRBD2. The germline V gene has CDR1 WNHNN and CDR2 SYGVQD (reference sequence). The CDR3 has 15 residues. Trimming at V came to 5 bases and at J to 3 bases, leaving 5 bases not matched to a gene. This CDR3 is CASSSSSGGTDTQYF. The CDR3, as DNA: TGCGCCAGCAGTTCCTCTAGCGGGGGAACAGATACGCAGTATTTT.

This chain links TRBV10-3 with TRBJ2-5; D may be TRBD2 (5 bases). Germline loops: CDR1 ENHRY, CDR2 SYGVKD. The CDR3 sequence is 14 residues long. Trimming took 0 bases from V and 5 from J, leaving 10 bases between them. CDR3 sequence (DNA): TGTGCCATCAGTGAGTCGGGAGCTCGGGAGACCCAGTACTTC. Protein: CAISESGARETQYF.

The J gene is TRBJ1-4, the V gene TRBV29-1; 8 bases are a match to TRBD1. Germline CDR1 reads SQVTM; CDR2 reads ANQGSEA. The CDR3 sequence is 12 residues long. In DNA form, the CDR3 reads TGCAGTCGGACAGGGAAGGCGGCTGAACTGTTTTTT. Protein: CSRTGKAAELFF.

The chain has TRBV7-2 and TRBJ2-3; 8 bases match TRBD1. With V trimmed by 6 bases and J by 2 bases, 16 bases remained unmatched. Germline V gene sequence: CDR1 SGHTA, CDR2 FQGNSA. The CDR3 contains 18 residues. The CDR3 DNA follows: TGTGCCAGCAGAAGGTTCGGACAGGGAGATACCCTCACAGATACGCAGTATTTT. Encoded protein: CASRRFGQGDTLTDTQYF.

This rearrangement joins TRBV2 to TRBJ2-2, with 8 bases matching TRBD2. The CDR3 spans 15 residues. The germline gives CDR1 SNHLY, CDR2 FYNNEI. The trim removed 8 bases at V and 8 bases at J, leaving 13 bases unmatched. CDR3 sequence: CASSRAGDSNGELFF. The CDR3, as DNA: TGTGCCAGCTCGAGAGCGGGGGACTCGAATGGGGAGCTGTTTTTT.

V and J are TRBV19 and TRBJ1-6; 7 bases are shared with TRBD1. The CDR3 runs 15 residues. Germline values: CDR1 LNHDA, CDR2 SQIVND (reference sequence). V shed 6 bases, J shed 6 bases, and the junction held 8 bases outside the gene matches. The CDR3 protein is CASSEGQRLNSPLHF. As DNA, the CDR3 is TGTGCCAGTAGCGAGGGACAGCGACTTAATTCACCCCTCCACTTT.

The chain recombines TRBV6-1 with TRBJ2-1, with 15 bases lining up with TRBD2. This CDR3 is 18 amino acids long. V dropped 1 base and J dropped 5; count of bases not matched to a gene: 6. Germline V CDR1 and CDR2: MNHNS, SASEGT. The CDR3 DNA sequence: TGTGCCAGCAGTGAAGTGTGGACTAGCGGGGGGGAGGACAATGAGCAGTTCTTC. Its translation is CASSEVWTSGGEDNEQFF.

This clone was recorded only once. The V and J genes are TRBV7-9 and TRBJ2-1, with D perhaps TRBD1 (6 bases). Trimming stripped 2 bases from V and 5 bases from J, with 16 bases between. Germline CDR1 and CDR2: SEHNR and FQNEAQ (reference sequence). This CDR3 is built from 16 residues. The CDR3 spells CASSLSQGWFHNEQFF. The CDR3 DNA sequence: TGTGCCAGCAGCTTATCCCAGGGGTGGTTCCACAATGAGCAGTTCTTC.

J is TRBJ2-1 and V is TRBV5-5, with 8 bases aligning to TRBD2. Germline V gives CDR1 SGHKS, CDR2 YYEKEE (reference sequence). J was trimmed by 4 bases and V by 4 bases; bases with no gene match: 4. This CDR3 is 14 amino acids long. The CDR3 nucleotides read TGTGCCAGCAGCAAGGGACTAGGTTACAATGAGCAGTTCTTC. Residues: CASSKGLGYNEQFF.

The chain uses TRBV18 and TRBJ2-7; 7 bases are shared with TRBD1. The CDR3 totals 14 residues. Germline-derived CDR1 and CDR2 are KGHSH and LQKENI. With V trimmed by 2 bases and J by 3 bases, 4 bases remained unmatched. The CDR3 loop reads CASSPGTVDYEQYF. The CDR3 DNA follows: TGTGCCAGCTCACCAGGGACAGTGGACTACGAGCAGTACTTC.

This CDR3 reads CASSWGQGGGEQYF. Here the CDR3 DNA reads TGTGCCAGCAGCTGGGGACAGGGGGGCGGCGAGCAGTACTTC. V and J are TRBV5-5 and TRBJ2-7; 11 bases line up with TRBD1. Germline assignment: CDR1 SGHKS and CDR2 YYEKEE (reference sequence). The CDR3 extends over 14 amino acids. V shed 3 bases, J shed 6 bases, and the junction held 5 bases outside the gene matches.

The CDR3 protein is CASSLRGRSTDTQYF. The CDR3 bases are TGTGCCAGCAGCTTAAGGGGGCGCAGCACAGATACGCAGTATTTT. This sequence joins TRBV7-2 and TRBJ2-3, with 7 nucleotides matching TRBD1. Per the germline V gene, CDR1 is SGHTA and CDR2 is FQGNSA. V dropped 2 bases and J dropped 0; count of bases not matched to a gene: 2. CDR3 length: 15 residues.

V gene TRBV9 combines with J gene TRBJ2-7; 9 nucleotides agree with TRBD1. The V gene end was trimmed by 0 bases and the J gene end by 4 bases; junction bases not matched to a gene: 2. CDR3 length: 14 residues. From germline, CDR1 is SGDLS and CDR2 YYNGEE. CDR3 bases: TGTGCCAGCAGCGTAGGACAGGGGGGATACGAGCAGTACTTC. Its translation is CASSVGQGGYEQYF.

This CDR3 is CATSRDGGQGVEAFF. CDR3 in DNA: TGTGCCACCAGCAGAGATGGGGGACAGGGGGTAGAAGCTTTCTTT. The chain carries TRBV15 and TRBJ1-1, with 11 bases lining up with TRBD1. Germline assignment: CDR1 LNHNV and CDR2 YYDKDF (reference sequence). V trimming: 0 bases; J trimming: 8 bases; junction bases outside the gene matches: 5. This CDR3 contains 15 residues. The whole variable domain, filled in from reference TRBV15 and TRBJ1-1, reads DAMVIQNPRYQVTQFGKPVTLSCSQTLNHNVMYWYQQKSSQAPKLLFHYYDKDFNNEADTPDNFQSRRPNTSFCFLDIRSPGLGDTAMYLCATSRDGGQGVEAFFGQGTRLTVV.

This clone was seen once. This rearrangement joins TRBV19 to TRBJ1-2; 11 bases align to TRBD1. Germline values: CDR1 LNHDA, CDR2 SQIVND (reference sequence). There are 15 residues in the CDR3. Trimming removed 1 base from V and 2 bases from J; junction bases left unmatched: 0. Here the CDR3 reads CASSIGDRGNYGYTF. CDR3 coding DNA: TGTGCCAGTAGTATAGGGGACAGGGGGAACTATGGCTACACCTTC.

The genes are TRBV13 and TRBJ1-2; D unresolved. From germline, CDR1 is PRHDT and CDR2 FYEKMQ (reference sequence). This CDR3 is built from 14 residues. V lost 5 bases to trimming and J lost 5 bases, with 15 bases between them. The CDR3 DNA sequence: TGTGCCAGCAGCCGTAGAGGAGGATTTTATGGCTACACCTTC. Its translation: CASSRRGGFYGYTF.

The chain joins TRBV28 to TRBJ2-1; 11 positions match TRBD2. Germline loops: CDR1 MDHEN, CDR2 SYDVKM. The CDR3 totals 15 residues. Trimming removed 6 bases from V and 7 bases from J; junction bases left unmatched: 8. CDR3 in amino acids: CASSLGTSGLNEQFF. The CDR3 bases are TGTGCCAGCAGCCTCGGGACTAGCGGTTTAAATGAGCAGTTCTTC.